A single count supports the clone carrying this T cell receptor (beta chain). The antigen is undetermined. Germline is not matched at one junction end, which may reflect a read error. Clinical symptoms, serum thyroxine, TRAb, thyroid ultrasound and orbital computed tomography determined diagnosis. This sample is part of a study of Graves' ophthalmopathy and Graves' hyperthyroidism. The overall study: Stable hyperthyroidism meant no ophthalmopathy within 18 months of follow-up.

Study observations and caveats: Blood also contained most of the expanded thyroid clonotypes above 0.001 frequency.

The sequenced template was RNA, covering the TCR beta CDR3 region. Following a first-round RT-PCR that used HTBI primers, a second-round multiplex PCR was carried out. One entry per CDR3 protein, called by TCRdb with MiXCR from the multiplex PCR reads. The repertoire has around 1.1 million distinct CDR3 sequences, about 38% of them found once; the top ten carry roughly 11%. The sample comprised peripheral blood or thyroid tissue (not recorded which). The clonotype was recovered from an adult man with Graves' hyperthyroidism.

The CDR3 is CASSYSTGQGGEKLLF. The CDR3 nucleotides read TGTGCCAGCAGTTACTCGACGGGACAGGGTGGTGAAAAACTGCTTTTT. J is TRBJ1-4 and V is TRBV10-3; 9 positions agree with TRBD1. This CDR3 contains 16 residues. Germline CDR1 ENHRY, CDR2 SYGVKD.